The clone carrying this TCR beta chain has ten or more counts. Each CDR3 protein gets one entry after TCRdb re-called the 5' RACE reads with MiXCR. The table shows 25,000 to 30,000 distinct CDR3 sequences, with around 6% occurring only once. V lost 5 bases, J lost 3 bases, and 5 bases stayed unmatched. CDR3 size: 14 residues. CDR1 SEHNR and CDR2 FQNEAQ come from the germline V gene (reference sequence). The source of the sample is a study of early T cells in non-severe SARS-CoV-2 infection. This specimen was whole blood, taken at baseline. The sequence derives from an adult who was a healthcare worker with PCR-confirmed SARS-CoV-2 infection or an uninfected control (not recorded which). The V and J genes are TRBV7-9 and TRBJ2-7; 9 bases fit TRBD1. The CDR3 DNA reads TGTGCCAGCAGCCGGACAGGGGATCGCTACGAGCAGTACTTC. This codes for CASSRTGDRYEQYF.